The clone carrying this T cell receptor (beta chain) was found many times. Its target is not known. The second PCR ran about 6 to 12 cycles with a sample-barcoded 5' primer and J-beta primers. TCRdb re-derived calls from the 5' RACE reads in MiXCR, one entry per CDR3 protein. The sample shows hundreds of thousands of distinct CDR3 sequences, over 40% of them seen only once. V was cut by 3 bases and J by 2 bases, with 14 bases left in between. The CDR3 totals 14 residues. Germline values: CDR1 DFQATT, CDR2 SNEGSKA (reference sequence). This sample was included in a study of blood T cells in healthy people across ages. Study results and limitations: Estimated diversity that came from one million T cells was considered an underestimate.

Sequencing was performed on blood. The gene calls are TRBV20-1 and TRBJ2-7; TRBD2 might be the D (6 bases). The receptor comes from a man older than 75 in good health. CDR3 sequence (DNA): TGCAGTGCTAGGAGGAGCGGGCCCACCTACGAGCAGTACTTC. This translates into CSARRSGPTYEQYF.